This record covers a single T cell receptor beta chain. The antigen is unknown. Assays captured around 92,000 TCR templates per sample. This table comes from immunoSEQ multiplex PCR, and its TCRdb copy is limited to in-frame clones, with some not included. The sample lists approximately 82,000 clones; approximately 88% were seen once. This record comes from a study of siplizumab effects on memory and regulatory T cells. Whole-study findings and limits: Reactions containing siplizumab showed mappable alloreactive CD4+ clones averaging around 70% Treg-derived, versus about 27% in controls. Unstimulated subsets captured only a minor fraction of alloreactive clones.

This CDR3 is 14 amino acids long. V lost 5 bases, J lost 2 bases, and 12 bases lay in between. CDR1 and CDR2 (germline): SNHLY, FYNNEI. This receptor was obtained from a human donor in good health. The sequenced sample was Tregs sorted from blood. The chain couples TRBV2 to TRBJ2-5; D gene uncertain. The CDR3 loop is CASSLGQRQETQYF. CDR3 bases: TGTGCCAGCAGTCTCGGGCAGAGACAAGAGACCCAGTACTTC.